The 6 T cell receptor beta chains reported below all come from one sample, sequenced in a study of PD-1 blockade in mismatch repair-deficient tumors. Sequencing used immunoSEQ multiplex PCR; TCRdb keeps in-frame clones, though not all of them. The data contain roughly 120,000 clones, 88% of them singletons. The starting material was peripheral blood, obtained 70 to 72 weeks after starting pembrolizumab. The receptors were sampled from an adult with mismatch repair-deficient cancer.

The chain recombines TRBV7-9 with TRBJ2-2; D might be TRBD1 (6 bases). The CDR3 loop spans 16 amino acids. Germline CDR1 reads SEHNR; CDR2 reads FQNEAQ (reference sequence). Trimming removed 3 bases at V and 5 bases at J, with 16 bases between. CDR3 amino acids: CASSFSRQVPTGELFF. The CDR3 region has the DNA TGTGCCAGCAGCTTTTCCCGACAGGTCCCAACCGGGGAGCTGTTTTTT.

The chain carries TRBV18 and TRBJ2-3, with D perhaps matching TRBD1 (6 bases). Germline CDR1 reads KGHSH; CDR2 reads LQKENI. V gave up 5 bases and J gave up 4 bases, with 10 bases separating them. This CDR3 is 13 amino acids long. CDR3 amino acids: CASSLDSADTQYF. Here the CDR3 DNA reads TGTGCCAGCTCATTGGACAGCGCAGATACGCAGTATTTT.

CDR3 in amino acids: CASRPGLRETQYF. CDR3 bases: TGTGCCAGCAGGCCAGGCCTTAGAGAGACCCAGTACTTC. The chain carries TRBV27 and TRBJ2-5; D is undetermined. V was cut by 6 bases and J by 4 bases, with 12 bases left in between. This CDR3 comprises 13 residues. CDR1 MNHEY and CDR2 SMNVEV come from the germline V gene (reference sequence).

The chain recombines TRBV6-5 with TRBJ1-5; no clear D gene. Trimming cost V 2 bases and J 0 bases, with 8 bases left between them. Per germline, CDR1 MNHEY and CDR2 SVGAGI. CDR3 size: 15 residues. CDR3 DNA: TGTGCCAGCAGTTACAGGGCTACTAGCAATCAGCCCCAGCATTTT. Its protein product is CASSYRATSNQPQHF.

The chain uses TRBV19 and TRBJ1-1; D possibly corresponds to TRBD1 (6 bases). This CDR3 is 15 amino acids long. CDR1 and CDR2 (germline): LNHDA, SQIVND (reference sequence). Deletions cut 3 bases from V and 3 bases from J, with 14 bases between. The CDR3 bases are TGTGCCAGTAGTATCCGAGTGGACAGAGACACTGAAGCTTTCTTT. As protein: CASSIRVDRDTEAFF.

This clone was detected a few times. The chain uses TRBV7-8 and TRBJ2-7; 7 bases are a match to TRBD1. V dropped 4 bases and J dropped 7; count of bases not matched to a gene: 10. This CDR3 has 14 amino acids. In germline, CDR1 is SGHVS, CDR2 FQNEAQ. CDR3 residues: CASSSLDRVGEQYF. The DNA of the CDR3 is TGTGCCAGCAGCTCCCTAGACAGGGTGGGAGAGCAGTACTTC.